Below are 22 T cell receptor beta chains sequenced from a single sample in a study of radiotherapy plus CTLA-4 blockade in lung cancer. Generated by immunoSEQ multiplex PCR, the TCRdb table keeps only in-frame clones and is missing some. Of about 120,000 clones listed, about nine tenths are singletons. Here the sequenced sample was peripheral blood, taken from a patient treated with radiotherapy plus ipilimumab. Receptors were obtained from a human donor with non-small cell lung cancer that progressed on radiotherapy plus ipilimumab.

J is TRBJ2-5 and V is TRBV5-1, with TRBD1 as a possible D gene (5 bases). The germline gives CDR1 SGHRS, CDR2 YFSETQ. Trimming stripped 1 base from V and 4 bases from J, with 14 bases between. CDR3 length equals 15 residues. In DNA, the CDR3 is TGCGCCAGCAGCTTGTTTGGTCCCCAGGGAGAGACCCAGTACTTC. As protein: CASSLFGPQGETQYF.

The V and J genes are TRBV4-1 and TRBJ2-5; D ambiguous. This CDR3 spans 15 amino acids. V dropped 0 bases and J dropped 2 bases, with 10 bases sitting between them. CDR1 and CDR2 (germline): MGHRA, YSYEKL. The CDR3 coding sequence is TGCGCCAGCAGCCAAGATCGGCGGCAGCAAGAGACCCAGTACTTC. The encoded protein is CASSQDRRQQETQYF.

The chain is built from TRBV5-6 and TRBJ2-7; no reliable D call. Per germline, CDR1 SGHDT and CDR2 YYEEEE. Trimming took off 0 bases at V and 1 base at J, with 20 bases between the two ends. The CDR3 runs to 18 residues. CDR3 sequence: CASSLGDRRTTESYEQYF. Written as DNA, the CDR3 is TGTGCCAGCAGCTTGGGAGACCGCAGAACTACCGAATCCTACGAGCAGTACTTC.

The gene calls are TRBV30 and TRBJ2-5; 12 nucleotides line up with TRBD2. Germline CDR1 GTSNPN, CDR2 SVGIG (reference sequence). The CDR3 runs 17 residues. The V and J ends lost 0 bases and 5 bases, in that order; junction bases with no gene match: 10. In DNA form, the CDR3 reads TGTGCCTGGAGTGTACCTAGCGGGAGGGCCTTGTGGGAGACCCAGTACTTC. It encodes CAWSVPSGRALWETQYF.

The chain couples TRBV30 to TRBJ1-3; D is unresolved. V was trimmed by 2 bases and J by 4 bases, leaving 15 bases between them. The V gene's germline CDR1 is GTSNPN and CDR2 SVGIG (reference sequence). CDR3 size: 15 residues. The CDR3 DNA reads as TGTGCCTGGAGTCAACGTCGGGGAATGGGAAACACCATATATTTT. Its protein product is CAWSQRRGMGNTIYF.

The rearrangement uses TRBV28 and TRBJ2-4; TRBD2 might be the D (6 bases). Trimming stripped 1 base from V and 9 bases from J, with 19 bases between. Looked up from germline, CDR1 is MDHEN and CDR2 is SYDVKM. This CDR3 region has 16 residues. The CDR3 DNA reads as TGTGCCAGCAGTTTATACCGGGGGACGGCCCAGGGCATTCAGTACTTC. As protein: CASSLYRGTAQGIQYF.

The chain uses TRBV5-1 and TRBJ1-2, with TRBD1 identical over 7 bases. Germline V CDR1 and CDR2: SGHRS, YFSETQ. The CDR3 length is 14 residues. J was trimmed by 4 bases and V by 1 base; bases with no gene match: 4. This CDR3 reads CASSLNRDSYGYTF. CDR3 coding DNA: TGCGCCAGCAGCTTGAACCGGGACAGCTATGGCTACACCTTC.

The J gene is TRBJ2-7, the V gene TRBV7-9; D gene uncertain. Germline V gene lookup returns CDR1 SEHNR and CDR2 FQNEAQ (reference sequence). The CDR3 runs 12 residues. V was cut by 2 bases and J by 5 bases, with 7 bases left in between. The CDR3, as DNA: TGTGCCAGCAGCTTATACCTCCACGAGCAGTACTTC. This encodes CASSLYLHEQYF.

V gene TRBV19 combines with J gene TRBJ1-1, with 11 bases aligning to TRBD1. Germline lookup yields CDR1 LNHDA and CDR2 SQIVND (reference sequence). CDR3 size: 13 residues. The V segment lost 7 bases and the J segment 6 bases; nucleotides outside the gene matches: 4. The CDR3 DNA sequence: TGTGCCAGTAATGGACAGGGGGCTGCTGAAGCTTTCTTT. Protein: CASNGQGAAEAFF.

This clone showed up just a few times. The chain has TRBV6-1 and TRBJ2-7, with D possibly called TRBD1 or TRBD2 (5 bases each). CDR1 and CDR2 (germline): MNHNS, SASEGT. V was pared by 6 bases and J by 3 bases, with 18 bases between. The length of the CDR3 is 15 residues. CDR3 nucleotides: TGTGCCAGCAGGTACATCCGGGACCCCGTCTACGAGCAGTACTTC. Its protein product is CASRYIRDPVYEQYF.

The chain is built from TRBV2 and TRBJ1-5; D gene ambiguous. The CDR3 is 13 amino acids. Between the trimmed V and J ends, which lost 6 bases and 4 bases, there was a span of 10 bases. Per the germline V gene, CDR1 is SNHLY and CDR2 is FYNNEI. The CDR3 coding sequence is TGTGCCAGCAGCCTCAACAGAAATCAGCCCCAGCATTTT. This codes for CASSLNRNQPQHF.

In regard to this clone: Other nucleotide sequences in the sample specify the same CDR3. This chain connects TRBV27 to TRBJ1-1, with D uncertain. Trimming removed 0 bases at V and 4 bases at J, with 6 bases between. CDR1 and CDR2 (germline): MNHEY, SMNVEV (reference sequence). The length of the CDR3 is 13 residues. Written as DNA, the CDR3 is TGTGCCAGCAGTTTATCTCGTGGCACTGAAGCTTTCTTT. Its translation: CASSLSRGTEAFF.

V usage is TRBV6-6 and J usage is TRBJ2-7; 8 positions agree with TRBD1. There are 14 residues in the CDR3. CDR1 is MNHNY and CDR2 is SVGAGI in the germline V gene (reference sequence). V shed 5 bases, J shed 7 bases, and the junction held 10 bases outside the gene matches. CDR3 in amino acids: CASSSLRGQGEQYF. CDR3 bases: TGTGCCAGCAGTAGTCTCAGGGGGCAGGGTGAGCAGTACTTC.

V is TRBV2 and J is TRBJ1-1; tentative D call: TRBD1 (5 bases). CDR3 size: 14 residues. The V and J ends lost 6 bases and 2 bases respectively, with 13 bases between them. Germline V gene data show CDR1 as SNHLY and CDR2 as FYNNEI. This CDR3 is CASRQGRYNTEAFF. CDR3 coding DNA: TGTGCCAGCAGGCAGGGACGGTACAACACTGAAGCTTTCTTT.

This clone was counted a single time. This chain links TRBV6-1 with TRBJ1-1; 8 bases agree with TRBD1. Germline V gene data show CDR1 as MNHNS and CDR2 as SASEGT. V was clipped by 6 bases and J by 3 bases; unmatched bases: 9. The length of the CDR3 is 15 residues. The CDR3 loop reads CASRKNRGWDTEAFF. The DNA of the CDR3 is TGTGCCAGCAGGAAAAACAGGGGGTGGGACACTGAAGCTTTCTTT.

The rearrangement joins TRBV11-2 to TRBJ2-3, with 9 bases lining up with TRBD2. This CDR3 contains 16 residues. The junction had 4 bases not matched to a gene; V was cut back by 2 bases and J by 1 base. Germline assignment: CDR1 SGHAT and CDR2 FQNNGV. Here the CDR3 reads CASSLMLAGGTDTQYF. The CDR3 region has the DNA TGTGCCAGCAGCTTAATGTTAGCGGGGGGCACAGATACGCAGTATTTT.

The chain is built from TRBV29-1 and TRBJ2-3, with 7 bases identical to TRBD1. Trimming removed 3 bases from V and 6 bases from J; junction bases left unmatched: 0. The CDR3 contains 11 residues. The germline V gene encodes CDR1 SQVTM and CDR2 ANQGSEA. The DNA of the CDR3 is TGCAGCGTTGACAGGGGGGATACGCAGTATTTT. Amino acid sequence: CSVDRGDTQYF.

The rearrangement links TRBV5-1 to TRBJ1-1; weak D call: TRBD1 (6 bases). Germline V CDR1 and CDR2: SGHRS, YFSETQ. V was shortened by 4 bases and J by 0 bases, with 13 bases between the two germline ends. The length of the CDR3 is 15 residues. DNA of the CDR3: TGCGCCAGCAGCCCAGGGGCCCCCATGAACACTGAAGCTTTCTTT. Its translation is CASSPGAPMNTEAFF. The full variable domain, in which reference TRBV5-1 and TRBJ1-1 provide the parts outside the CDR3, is KAGVTQTPRYLIKTRGQQVTLSCSPISGHRSVSWYQQTPGQGLQFLFEYFSETQRNKGNFPGRFSGRQFSNSRSEMNVSTLELGDSALYLCASSPGAPMNTEAFFGQGTRLTVV.

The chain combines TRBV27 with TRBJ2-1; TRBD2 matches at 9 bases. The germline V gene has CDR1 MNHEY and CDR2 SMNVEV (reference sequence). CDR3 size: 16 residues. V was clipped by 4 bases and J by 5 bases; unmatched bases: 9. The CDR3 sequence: CASSYAGLAGNNEQFF. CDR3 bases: TGTGCCAGCAGTTACGCGGGGCTAGCGGGAAACAATGAGCAGTTCTTC.

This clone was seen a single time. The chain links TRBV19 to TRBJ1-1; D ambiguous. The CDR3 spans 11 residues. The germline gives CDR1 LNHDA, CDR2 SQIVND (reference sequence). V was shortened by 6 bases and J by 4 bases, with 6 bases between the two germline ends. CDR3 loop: CASRERTEAFF. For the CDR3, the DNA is TGTGCCAGTAGGGAGCGCACTGAAGCTTTCTTT.

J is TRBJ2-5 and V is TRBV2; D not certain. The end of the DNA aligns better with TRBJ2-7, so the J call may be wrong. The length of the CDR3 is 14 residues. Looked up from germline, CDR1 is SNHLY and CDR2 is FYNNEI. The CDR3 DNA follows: TGTGCCAGCAGTGAAACGGACGGTTCCTACGAGCAGTACTTC. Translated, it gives CASSETDGSYEQYF.

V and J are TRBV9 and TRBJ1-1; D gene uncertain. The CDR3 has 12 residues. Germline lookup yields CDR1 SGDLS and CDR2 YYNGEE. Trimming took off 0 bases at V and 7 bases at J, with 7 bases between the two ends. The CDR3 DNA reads TGTGCCAGCAGCGTAGCTGCCGGTGAAGCTTTCTTT. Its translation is CASSVAAGEAFF.